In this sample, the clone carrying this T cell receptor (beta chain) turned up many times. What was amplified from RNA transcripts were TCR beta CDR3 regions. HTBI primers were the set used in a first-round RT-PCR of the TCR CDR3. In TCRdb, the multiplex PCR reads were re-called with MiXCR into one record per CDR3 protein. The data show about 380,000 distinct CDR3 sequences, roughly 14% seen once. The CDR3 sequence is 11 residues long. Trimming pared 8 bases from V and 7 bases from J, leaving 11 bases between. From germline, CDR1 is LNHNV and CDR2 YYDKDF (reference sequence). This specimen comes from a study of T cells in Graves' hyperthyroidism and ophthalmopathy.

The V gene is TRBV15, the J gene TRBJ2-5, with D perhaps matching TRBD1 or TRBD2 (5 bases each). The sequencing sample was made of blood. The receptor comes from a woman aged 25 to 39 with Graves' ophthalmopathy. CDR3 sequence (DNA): TGTGCCACCCTCTTAGGGACGACCCAGTACTTC. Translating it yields CATLLGTTQYF.